The 10 T cell receptor beta chains given below trace back to one sample, sequenced in a study of blood T cell repertoires in COVID-19. TCRdb's copy holds only in-frame clones and misses some; the assay was immunoSEQ multiplex PCR. The sample has about 160,000 clones; 80% are singletons. What was sequenced was PBMCs or T cells enriched from blood (not recorded which). The receptors were sampled from a woman between 55 and 75 years old who had recovered from COVID-19.

This rearrangement joins TRBV27 to TRBJ1-4; D gene ambiguous. This CDR3 region has 15 residues. Germline CDR1 reads MNHEY; CDR2 reads SMNVEV (reference sequence). Trimming removed 0 bases at V and 10 bases at J, with 15 bases between. The CDR3 is CASSLSGGLFGKLFF. The CDR3 nucleotides read TGTGCCAGCAGTTTATCGGGAGGGCTTTTTGGAAAACTGTTTTTT.

The chain carries TRBV19 and TRBJ1-1; possible D gene TRBD1, 6 bases. Germline V lookup: CDR1 LNHDA, CDR2 SQIVND (reference sequence). V was pared by 7 bases and J by 6 bases, with 12 bases between. The CDR3 totals 12 residues. CDR3 DNA: TGTGCCAGTACCCCGGGGGGCCCTGAAGCTTTCTTT. Its translation: CASTPGGPEAFF.

The chain has TRBV7-9 and TRBJ2-3; D gene ambiguous. The CDR3 loop spans 12 amino acids. The V end lost 5 bases, the J end lost 5 bases, and 8 bases lay between the germline ends. The germline V gene has CDR1 SEHNR and CDR2 FQNEAQ (reference sequence). The CDR3 nucleotides read TGTGCCAGCAGCCCAACTCGAGATACGCAGTATTTT. As protein: CASSPTRDTQYF. The full variable domain, its missing parts supplied by reference TRBV7-9 and TRBJ2-3, is DTGVSQNPRHKITKRGQNVTFRCDPISEHNRLYWYRQTLGQGPEFLTYFQNEAQLEKSRLLSDRFSAERPKGSFSTLEIQRTEQGDSAMYLCASSPTRDTQYFGPGTRLTVL.

The chain has TRBV21-1 and TRBJ2-1; the DNA was not used to check the table's D call, TRBD1. TRBV21-1 is listed as a pseudogene. The CDR3 runs to 15 residues. The CDR3 protein is CASSKGAGGGNEQFF. The CDR3 nucleotides read TGTGCCAGCAGCAAAGGCGCAGGGGGAGGCAATGAGCAGTTCTTC.

The gene calls are TRBV5-1 and TRBJ2-5; the D is unclear. CDR3 size: 13 residues. V was pared by 0 bases and J by 0 bases, with 3 bases between. CDR1 and CDR2 from the germline V gene are SGHRS and YFSETQ. The CDR3 is CASSLDYQETQYF. The CDR3 DNA reads as TGCGCCAGCAGCTTGGACTACCAAGAGACCCAGTACTTC.

The chain couples TRBV27 to TRBJ1-1; 7 positions match TRBD1. CDR3 length: 15 residues. Germline lookup yields CDR1 MNHEY and CDR2 SMNVEV (reference sequence). The V gene end was trimmed by 6 bases and the J gene end by 0 bases; junction bases not matched to a gene: 7. CDR3 sequence (DNA): TGTGCCAGCAGGGCAGACAGGGATCTGAACACTGAAGCTTTCTTT. This sequence encodes CASRADRDLNTEAFF.

The chain employs TRBV24-1 and TRBJ1-1, with D tentatively TRBD1 (6 bases). With 6 bases removed from V and 0 bases from J, the gap between germline ends came to 13 bases. The CDR3 spans 15 residues. Germline V gives CDR1 KGHDR, CDR2 SFDVKD. CDR3 in DNA: TGTGCCACCAGTCCCGGGGACATTTTGAACACTGAAGCTTTCTTT. This codes for CATSPGDILNTEAFF.

The chain employs TRBV10-3 and TRBJ1-1; D is possibly TRBD1 (6 bases). The CDR3 contains 16 residues. The germline V gene has CDR1 ENHRY and CDR2 SYGVKD. V dropped 3 bases and J dropped 3 bases, with 17 bases sitting between them. The CDR3 DNA reads as TGTGCCATCAGTGACCCTTCTAGGACAGCGGACACTGAAGCTTTCTTT. Translation: CAISDPSRTADTEAFF.

The chain has TRBV12-3 or TRBV12-4 and TRBJ2-5; perhaps TRBD1 as D (6 bases). The CDR3 extends over 13 amino acids. V was shortened by 4 bases and J by 4 bases, with 10 bases between the two germline ends. The CDR3 coding sequence is TGTGCCAGCAGTTCACAGGGTAGAGAGACCCAGTACTTC. It codes for CASSSQGRETQYF.

V gene TRBV19 combines with J gene TRBJ1-4; weak D call: TRBD1 (6 bases). The CDR3 totals 14 residues. V lost 6 bases and J lost 6, with 14 bases in between. Germline CDR1 and CDR2: LNHDA and SQIVND (reference sequence). CDR3 sequence: CASRGTGSDEKLFF. CDR3 coding DNA: TGTGCCAGTAGAGGAACAGGGTCTGATGAAAAACTGTTTTTT.